This T cell receptor (beta chain) was recovered during a study of CD8 T cells in ankylosing spondylitis (dated 2017 in TCRdb). Background for the entire study: The study profiled T cell receptor beta repertoires in healthy donors and ankylosing spondylitis patients to find disease-linked TCR variants. Peripheral blood was sampled, and synovial fluid was also collected from ankylosing spondylitis patients. The full study cohort comprised approximately 23 ankylosing spondylitis patients and 85 to 120 healthy donors.

What the authors observed across the whole study: According to the report, matched synovial fluid samples from ankylosing spondylitis patients were significantly enriched for the disease-linked clones. Blood from ankylosing spondylitis patients appeared to be characterized by a TCR beta motif made up of seven or eight highly homologous amino acid variants. In peripheral blood, the disease-linked clones were found at relatively low frequencies and had a CD8+ phenotype. Some TCR beta motif variants had previously been reported in synovial fluid and blood of reactive arthritis patients, which suggested common disease-initiation mechanisms.

This clonotype was found many times. The antigen it recognizes is unknown. No much larger clonotype is one base removed from it; base qualities were not supplied. Including the terminal cysteine and phenylalanine, the CDR3 comprises 15 residues. Solely the CDR3 DNA is kept, with 45 bases framed from the first base. Based on the germline V gene, the CDR1 and CDR2 sequences are SGHRS and YFSETQ. Relative to germline, V is missing 0 bases and J is missing 6 bases, with 3 bases of the junction outside any gene match. These reads were obtained on an Illumina HiSeq 2500. Quantitative 5'-RACE with molecular barcodes was the method used to prepare the TCR beta libraries. As for the original processing: Disease-linked TCR variants were identified with a new computational method built on a probabilistic model of VDJ rearrangement. The raw public reads went through TCRdb reprocessing: fastp at Q25, MiXCR clone calling, in-frame beta chains kept. All rows with the same CDR3 protein become a single entry with the most common DNA and genes. TCRdb's processing, not the authors', yielded these V and J calls. Present in this sample are 150,000 or so distinct CDR3 sequences, about 9.9% of which were seen just once. The ten top clones hold under 35% of the sample.

This clonotype originated in a male donor with ankylosing spondylitis or in good health (not recorded which). Source material: blood, either unsorted or a sorted T cell fraction (not recorded which). The rearrangement combines TRBV5-1 with TRBJ1-4; TRBD1 matches 9 bases in the middle. The nucleotides are TGCGCCAGCAGCTTGGGGACAGGGGTGGATGAAAAACTGTTTTTT. This gives the protein CASSLGTGVDEKLFF.